Each of the 28 T cell receptor beta chains below was sequenced from the same sample in a study of CD8 T cell repertoires and HIV-1 epitope variants. The antigens of these receptors remain unknown. Some clones are missing from TCRdb's copy, which holds only in-frame ones; the method was immunoSEQ multiplex PCR. The sample has approximately 4,800 clones; around two thirds are singletons. Material for sequencing was cultured CD8+ T cells derived from PBMCs. The receptor set was obtained from a male donor with HIV.

The CDR3 DNA reads TGTGCCAGCAGCGTAGCTTCGAGCGGGGGGGAGACCCAGTACTTC. It codes for CASSVASSGGETQYF. The rearrangement uses TRBV9 and TRBJ2-5; the match to TRBD2 covers 9 bases. The germline V gene encodes CDR1 SGDLS and CDR2 YYNGEE. V was pared by 0 bases and J by 5 bases, with 5 bases of the junction left unmatched. The CDR3 runs to 15 residues.

This clone has more than one count but fewer than ten. The J gene is TRBJ2-7, the V gene TRBV6-5; the D gene could be TRBD1 or TRBD2 (5 bases each). This CDR3 comprises 12 residues. The germline V gene has CDR1 MNHEY and CDR2 SVGAGI. The V end was cut by 5 bases, the J end by 2 bases, with 7 bases between. The CDR3 nucleotides read TGTGCCAGCAGTACGGGACCCTACGAGCAGTACTTC. The encoded protein is CASSTGPYEQYF.

V and J are TRBV5-6 and TRBJ2-7, with D perhaps matching TRBD2 (6 bases). The V end lost 2 bases, the J end lost 6 bases, and 9 bases lay between the germline ends. Germline CDR1 is SGHDT and CDR2 is YYEEEE. This CDR3 has 12 residues. CDR3 nucleotides: TGTGCCAGCAGCTTACGAGCGGGCGAGCAGTACTTC. Translating gives CASSLRAGEQYF.

The chain couples TRBV7-8 to TRBJ1-1; D uncertain. The V gene's germline CDR1 is SGHVS and CDR2 FQNEAQ. The germline V and J ends were trimmed by 5 bases and 0 bases, with 13 bases remaining between them. CDR3 length: 15 amino acids. The CDR3 DNA is TGTGCCAGCAGCGCATACAGAGAAATGAACACTGAAGCTTTCTTT. As protein: CASSAYREMNTEAFF.

V gene TRBV7-2 combines with J gene TRBJ2-1, with D unclear. V was cut by 1 base and J by 7 bases, with 11 bases left in between. The CDR3 is 14 residues long. From germline, CDR1 is SGHTA and CDR2 FQGNSA. The CDR3 DNA sequence: TGTGCCAGCAGCTTAGGAGTAATTGGGAATGAGCAGTTCTTC. As protein: CASSLGVIGNEQFF.

The genes are TRBV19 and TRBJ2-7; 8 bases align to TRBD1. With 3 bases clipped from V and 4 bases from J, the junction kept 5 bases outside the gene matches. CDR1 and CDR2 from the germline V gene are LNHDA and SQIVND (reference sequence). CDR3 size: 14 residues. This chain's CDR3 is CASSITGQAYEQYF. CDR3 DNA sequence: TGTGCCAGTAGTATCACGGGACAGGCGTACGAGCAGTACTTC. Full variable domain (outside the CDR3, taken from reference TRBV19 and TRBJ2-7): DGGITQSPKYLFRKEGQNVTLSCEQNLNHDAMYWYRQDPGQGLRLIYYSQIVNDFQKGDIAEGYSVSREKKESFPLTVTSAQKNPTAFYLCASSITGQAYEQYFGPGTRLTVT.

The chain carries TRBV7-6 and TRBJ1-1, with D tentatively TRBD1 (6 bases). This CDR3 is built from 18 residues. Trimming pared 2 bases from V and 1 base from J, leaving 20 bases between. Germline lookup yields CDR1 SGHVS and CDR2 FNYEAQ. CDR3 sequence: CASSLSQQGELENTEAFF. CDR3 in DNA: TGTGCCAGCAGCTTATCCCAACAGGGAGAGCTCGAGAACACTGAAGCTTTCTTT.

This clone appeared once. V usage is TRBV28 and J usage is TRBJ2-3; no clear D. Germline CDR1 MDHEN, CDR2 SYDVKM. This CDR3 region has 12 residues. Trimming shortened V by 8 bases and J by 2 bases, and 8 bases separated the two germline ends. CDR3 in amino acids: CASAAYTDTQYF. CDR3 nucleotides: TGTGCCAGCGCCGCCTACACAGATACGCAGTATTTT.

The J gene is TRBJ1-2, the V gene TRBV7-9; 7 positions agree with TRBD1. Trimming removed 4 bases from V and 2 bases from J; junction bases left unmatched: 7. CDR3 length equals 15 residues. Per the germline V gene, CDR1 is SEHNR and CDR2 is FQNEAQ (reference sequence). The CDR3 DNA reads TGTGCCAGCAGCTGGACGGCAGGGGGGAACTATGGCTACACCTTC. Protein sequence: CASSWTAGGNYGYTF.

The chain combines TRBV6-1 with TRBJ1-3, with D unresolved. The germline V and J ends were trimmed by 7 bases and 0 bases, with 13 bases remaining between them. CDR1 is MNHNS, CDR2 SASEGT, per germline. There are 15 residues in the CDR3. The CDR3 nucleotides read TGTGCCAGCACCTTGGTGGTGAGCTCTGGAAACACCATATATTTT. Translating gives CASTLVVSSGNTIYF.

The chain is built from TRBV5-1 and TRBJ1-2, with 8 bases aligning to TRBD1. CDR1 and CDR2 from the germline V gene are SGHRS and YFSETQ. The CDR3 sequence is 14 residues long. With 4 bases clipped from V and 5 bases from J, the junction kept 7 bases outside the gene matches. The CDR3 sequence: CASSPQGAGYGYTF. CDR3 DNA sequence: TGCGCCAGCAGCCCCCAGGGGGCAGGATATGGCTACACCTTC.

The gene calls are TRBV27 and TRBJ2-7, with D possibly TRBD2 on 5 matching bases. The CDR3 has 12 residues. V was shortened by 11 bases and J by 0 bases, with 11 bases between the two germline ends. CDR1 is MNHEY, CDR2 SMNVEV, per germline (reference sequence). CDR3 DNA sequence: TGTGCCCTAACGGGGAGCTCCTACGAGCAGTACTTC. Protein product: CALTGSSYEQYF.

V usage is TRBV5-5 and J usage is TRBJ2-7, with TRBD2 as a possible D gene (6 bases). Trimming removed 4 bases from V and 1 base from J, with 15 bases in between. This CDR3 has 15 amino acids. Germline CDR1 SGHKS, CDR2 YYEKEE (reference sequence). In nucleotides, the CDR3 is TGTGCCAGCAGCCCGCTCTTTGGGGGGTCCTACGAGCAGTACTTC. It codes for CASSPLFGGSYEQYF.

The chain employs TRBV28 and TRBJ2-2; D might be TRBD1 or TRBD2, each matching 6 bases. With 6 bases removed from V and 3 bases from J, the gap between germline ends came to 14 bases. The CDR3 runs to 15 residues. CDR1 MDHEN and CDR2 SYDVKM come from the germline V gene. CDR3 sequence reads: CASSPGGIDTGELFF. The CDR3 DNA reads TGTGCCAGCAGCCCCGGGGGCATAGACACCGGGGAGCTGTTTTTT. Filled out from reference TRBV28 and TRBJ2-2, the complete variable domain reads DVKVTQSSRYLVKRTGEKVFLECVQDMDHENMFWYRQDPGLGLRLIYFSYDVKMKEKGDIPEGYSVSREKKERFSLILESASTNQTSMYLCASSPGGIDTGELFFGEGSRLTVL.

The chain is built from TRBV4-3 and TRBJ2-6; tentative D call: TRBD1 (5 bases). The CDR3 extends over 18 amino acids. Per the germline V gene, CDR1 is LGHNA and CDR2 is YSLEER. Trimming took 0 bases from V and 1 from J, leaving 13 bases between them. The CDR3 spells CASSQEFQGGSGANVLTF. The CDR3 DNA reads TGCGCCAGCAGCCAAGAGTTCCAGGGCGGTTCTGGGGCCAACGTCCTGACTTTC.

The chain uses TRBV19 and TRBJ1-1; D perhaps matches TRBD1 (5 bases). The CDR3 loop spans 14 amino acids. Germline values: CDR1 LNHDA, CDR2 SQIVND (reference sequence). V lost 9 bases and J lost 2, with 16 bases in between. The CDR3 coding sequence is TGTGCCAGCCTCAGGGAACTCTCAAACACTGAAGCTTTCTTT. It encodes CASLRELSNTEAFF.

The chain recombines TRBV28 with TRBJ2-6; tentatively, D is TRBD1 or TRBD2 (5 bases each). Between the trimmed V and J ends, which lost 6 bases and 0 bases, there was a span of 6 bases. The CDR3 is 14 amino acids. CDR1 is MDHEN, CDR2 SYDVKM, per germline. Here the CDR3 DNA reads TGTGCCAGCAGGGGACCCTCTGGGGCCAACGTCCTGACTTTC. Its protein product is CASRGPSGANVLTF.

This rearrangement joins TRBV19 to TRBJ2-1; 8 bases align to TRBD2. V shed 5 bases and J 10 bases; nucleotides not matched to a gene: 7. CDR1 LNHDA and CDR2 SQIVND come from the germline V gene (reference sequence). CDR3 length equals 13 residues. CDR3 region: CASSPGLVYEQFF. The CDR3 DNA is TGTGCCAGTAGTCCGGGACTAGTATACGAGCAGTTCTTC.

This clone was seen a single time. The rearrangement links TRBV5-4 to TRBJ2-5; TRBD2 agrees at 8 bases. The CDR3 length is 17 residues. Germline values: CDR1 SGHNT, CDR2 YYREEE (reference sequence). Losses at the gene ends were 0 bases for V and 0 bases for J; bases not matched to a gene: 7. In DNA form, the CDR3 reads TGTGCCAGCAGCTTGGGAGCGGGGGCCTTCCACCAAGAGACCCAGTACTTC. Translated: CASSLGAGAFHQETQYF. Supplemented by reference TRBV5-4 and TRBJ2-5, the full variable domain reads ETGVTQSPTHLIKTRGQQVTLRCSSQSGHNTVSWYQQALGQGPQFIFQYYREEENGRGNFPPRFSGLQFPNYSSELNVNALELDDSALYLCASSLGAGAFHQETQYFGPGTRLLVL.

The chain recombines TRBV19 with TRBJ1-1, with no clear D. The CDR3 contains 12 residues. The germline CDR1 and CDR2 sequences are LNHDA and SQIVND (reference sequence). Trimming pared 4 bases from V and 5 bases from J, leaving 8 bases between. CDR3 loop: CASSRLGTEAFF. The CDR3 DNA sequence: TGTGCCAGTAGTAGACTCGGGACTGAAGCTTTCTTT.

This sequence joins TRBV7-2 and TRBJ2-7, with TRBD1 as a possible D gene (6 bases). The CDR3 length is 14 residues. V dropped 5 bases and J dropped 3 bases, with 14 bases sitting between them. CDR1 SGHTA and CDR2 FQGNSA come from the germline V gene. CDR3 in amino acids: CASSLFGQFYEQYF. The CDR3 DNA sequence: TGTGCCAGCAGCCTTTTTGGACAGTTCTACGAGCAGTACTTC.

The chain joins TRBV7-2 to TRBJ2-7, with D tentatively TRBD2 (6 bases). CDR3 length equals 16 residues. Looked up from germline, CDR1 is SGHTA and CDR2 is FQGNSA. The ends were cut back, 2 bases at V and 2 bases at J, with 16 bases in the middle. The CDR3 region has the DNA TGTGCCAGCAGCTTAACCTCAGGGACTTTCGCCTACGAGCAGTACTTC. Translating gives CASSLTSGTFAYEQYF. The full variable domain, with the rest looked up from reference TRBV7-2 and TRBJ2-7, is GAGVSQSPSNKVTEKGKDVELRCDPISGHTALYWYRQSLGQGLEFLIYFQGNSAPDKSGLPSDRFSAERTGGSVSTLTIQRTQQEDSAVYLCASSLTSGTFAYEQYFGPGTRLTVT.

This chain links TRBV28 with TRBJ2-3; possible D gene TRBD2, 6 bases. Trimming shortened V by 6 bases and J by 8 bases, and 15 bases separated the two germline ends. The germline gives CDR1 MDHEN, CDR2 SYDVKM. The CDR3 is 13 amino acids. The CDR3 reads CASSPRLDPTQYF. CDR3 sequence (DNA): TGTGCCAGCAGCCCTCGACTAGACCCTACGCAGTATTTT. Full variable domain (outside the CDR3, taken from reference TRBV28 and TRBJ2-3): DVKVTQSSRYLVKRTGEKVFLECVQDMDHENMFWYRQDPGLGLRLIYFSYDVKMKEKGDIPEGYSVSREKKERFSLILESASTNQTSMYLCASSPRLDPTQYFGPGTRLTVL.

The CDR3 here is CASSVRTPDTQYF. The DNA for the CDR3 is TGTGCCAGCAGTGTACGGACACCAGATACGCAGTATTTT. The V and J genes are TRBV25-1 and TRBJ2-3; a possible D gene is TRBD1 (5 bases). The germline V and J ends were trimmed by 4 bases and 4 bases, with 9 bases remaining between them. This CDR3 region has 13 residues. Germline V gene sequence: CDR1 MGHDK, CDR2 SYGVNS.

This clone is medium-sized in the sample. V usage is TRBV9 and J usage is TRBJ2-7; tentatively, D is TRBD1 (7 bases). This CDR3 has 14 amino acids. The germline V gene encodes CDR1 SGDLS and CDR2 YYNGEE. The V and J ends lost 2 bases and 5 bases respectively, with 14 bases between them. The CDR3 loop reads CASSVSGGMDEQYF. Here the CDR3 DNA reads TGTGCCAGCAGCGTGTCAGGGGGGATGGACGAGCAGTACTTC.

The genes are TRBV19 and TRBJ2-1; 7 bases are shared with TRBD2. CDR1 LNHDA and CDR2 SQIVND come from the germline V gene (reference sequence). J gave up 4 bases and V 5 bases, and 8 bases lay outside the gene matches. The CDR3 is made up of 15 amino acids. Written as DNA, the CDR3 is TGTGCCAGTAGTTTAACTAGCGTCCTTTACAATGAGCAGTTCTTC. It translates to CASSLTSVLYNEQFF.

This clone was seen a single time. V is TRBV21-1 and J is TRBJ2-1; the table's D call TRBD2 went unverified against the DNA. TRBV21-1 is listed as a pseudogene. The CDR3 sequence is 15 residues long. The CDR3 bases are TGTGCCAGCAGCAAAGGTCTAGCGCCATACAATGAGCAGTTCTTC. It is translated as CASSKGLAPYNEQFF.

Points on this clone: The sample has other DNA sequences that encode this CDR3 too. The chain has TRBV9 and TRBJ2-7; 9 nucleotides align to TRBD2. Looked up from germline, CDR1 is SGDLS and CDR2 is YYNGEE. V gave up 5 bases and J gave up 5 bases; unmatched junction bases: 8. This CDR3 has 14 amino acids. CDR3 sequence reads: CASSGGGGADEQYF. The CDR3 coding sequence is TGTGCCAGCAGTGGTGGCGGGGGGGCTGACGAGCAGTACTTC. Full variable domain (remainder filled in from reference TRBV9 and TRBJ2-7): DSGVTQTPKHLITATGQRVTLRCSPRSGDLSVYWYQQSLDQGLQFLIQYYNGEERAKGNILERFSAQQFPDLHSELNLSSLELGDSALYFCASSGGGGADEQYFGPGTRLTVT.